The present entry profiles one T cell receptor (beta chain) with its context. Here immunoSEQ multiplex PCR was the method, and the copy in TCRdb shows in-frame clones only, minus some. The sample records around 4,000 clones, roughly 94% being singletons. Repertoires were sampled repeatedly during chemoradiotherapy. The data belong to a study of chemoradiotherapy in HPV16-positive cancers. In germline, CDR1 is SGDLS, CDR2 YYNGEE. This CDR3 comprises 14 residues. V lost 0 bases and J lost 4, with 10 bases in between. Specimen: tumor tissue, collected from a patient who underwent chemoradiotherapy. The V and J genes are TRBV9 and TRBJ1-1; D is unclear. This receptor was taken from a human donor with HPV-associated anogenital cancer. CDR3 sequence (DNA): TGTGCCAGCAGCGTAGCGTTTGGCGGCACTGAAGCTTTCTTT. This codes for CASSVAFGGTEAFF. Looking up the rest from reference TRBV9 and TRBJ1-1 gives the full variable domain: DSGVTQTPKHLITATGQRVTLRCSPRSGDLSVYWYQQSLDQGLQFLIQYYNGEERAKGNILERFSAQQFPDLHSELNLSSLELGDSALYFCASSVAFGGTEAFFGQGTRLTVV.